The clone carrying this T cell receptor beta chain was observed a handful of times. Its antigen is as yet unknown. Total RNA extraction produced at least 6 micrograms (per sample) for the study. V was pared by 3 bases and J by 5 bases, with 3 bases of the junction left unmatched. Germline V gene lookup returns CDR1 DFQATT and CDR2 SNEGSKA (reference sequence). CDR3 length equals 14 residues. These data come from a study of blood T cells in healthy people across ages. PCR was performed a second time for roughly 6 to 12 cycles using a sample-barcoded 5' primer and a J-beta primer mix. TCRdb recomputed calls from the 5' RACE reads with MiXCR, one row per CDR3 protein. The sample has under 800,000 distinct CDR3 sequences, about 40% seen once. Study-level points and caveats: Older age coincided with a roughly linear decline in TCR beta diversity per million T cells. Diversity was estimated from one million T cells, and these estimates were considered underestimates. Researchers report that TCR beta diversity correlated strongly with naive T cell percentage.

The receptor was isolated from a woman aged 55-70 years in good health. The rearrangement uses TRBV20-1 and TRBJ2-1, with 11 positions matching TRBD2. The specimen sequenced was blood. The CDR3: CSASSGRADNEQFF. Here the CDR3 DNA reads TGCAGTGCTAGTAGCGGGAGGGCTGACAATGAGCAGTTCTTC.